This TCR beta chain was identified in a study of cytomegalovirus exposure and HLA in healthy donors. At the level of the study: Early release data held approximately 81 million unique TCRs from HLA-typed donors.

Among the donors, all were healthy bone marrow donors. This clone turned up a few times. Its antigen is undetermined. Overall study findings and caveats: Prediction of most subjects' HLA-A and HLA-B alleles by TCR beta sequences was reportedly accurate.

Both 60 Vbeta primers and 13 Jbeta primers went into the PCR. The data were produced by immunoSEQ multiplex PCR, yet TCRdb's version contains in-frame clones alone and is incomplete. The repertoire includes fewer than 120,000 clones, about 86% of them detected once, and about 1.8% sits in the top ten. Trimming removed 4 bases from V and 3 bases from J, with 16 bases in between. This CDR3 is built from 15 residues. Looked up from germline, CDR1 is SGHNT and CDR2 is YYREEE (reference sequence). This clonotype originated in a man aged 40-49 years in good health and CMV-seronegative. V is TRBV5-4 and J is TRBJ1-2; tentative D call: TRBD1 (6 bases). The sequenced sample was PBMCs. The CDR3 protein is CASSARGAQDYGYTF. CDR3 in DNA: TGTGCCAGCAGCGCCAGGGGTGCGCAGGACTATGGCTACACCTTC.